Following are 27 T cell receptor beta chains from one sample sequenced in a study of CD8+ T cells in alopecia areata. Extracted from the samples, RNA was reverse transcribed into cDNA to serve as the sequencing template. TCRdb's copy holds only in-frame clones and misses some; the assay was immunoSEQ multiplex PCR. The data show fewer than 110,000 clones, 55% seen once. The sequencing sample was made of CD4+ T cells sorted from blood. The receptors stem from a human donor in good health.

The DNA for the CDR3 is TGTGCCAGCAGTGGGACAGCAAATCAGCCCCAGCATTTT. As protein: CASSGTANQPQHF. The chain is built from TRBV6-1 and TRBJ1-5; D might be TRBD1 (6 bases). The length of the CDR3 is 13 residues. The germline V and J ends were trimmed by 4 bases and 4 bases, with 8 bases remaining between them. Germline lookup yields CDR1 MNHNS and CDR2 SASEGT.

This clone appeared a few times. J is TRBJ2-2 and V is TRBV11-2; D is undetermined. V was cut by 5 bases and J by 7 bases, with 11 bases left in between. The CDR3 has 13 amino acids. From germline, CDR1 is SGHAT and CDR2 FQNNGV. The chain's CDR3 is CASSIDTGGELFF. The DNA for the CDR3 is TGTGCCAGCAGCATCGACACGGGCGGGGAGCTGTTTTTT.

The J gene is TRBJ2-5, the V gene TRBV5-6, with TRBD2 identical over 7 bases. Trimming took 5 bases from V and 1 from J; bases not matched to a gene: 5. Germline V gene data show CDR1 as SGHDT and CDR2 as YYEEEE. The CDR3 spans 14 residues. CDR3 amino acids: CASRETGGQETQYF. The CDR3 DNA is TGTGCCAGCAGGGAGACGGGGGGCCAAGAGACCCAGTACTTC.

The CDR3 protein is CASSHDVRAGELFF. Written as DNA, the CDR3 is TGCGCCAGCAGCCATGACGTACGGGCCGGGGAGCTGTTTTTT. The J gene is TRBJ2-2, the V gene TRBV4-3, with D hard to call. Germline values: CDR1 LGHNA, CDR2 YSLEER. This CDR3 has 14 amino acids. Trimming took off 3 bases at V and 6 bases at J, with 11 bases between the two ends.

The rearrangement joins TRBV29-1 to TRBJ2-3; possible D gene TRBD2, 5 bases. V was clipped by 0 bases and J by 0 bases, with 7 bases between them. This CDR3 is built from 14 residues. The germline V gene encodes CDR1 SQVTM and CDR2 ANQGSEA. Here the CDR3 DNA reads TGCAGCGTTGAAGAGTGGACTAGCACAGATACGCAGTATTTT. Its translation: CSVEEWTSTDTQYF.

The V and J genes are TRBV5-5 and TRBJ1-1; D gene uncertain. Germline CDR1 and CDR2: SGHKS and YYEKEE (reference sequence). The V and J ends lost 4 bases and 4 bases respectively, with 11 bases between them. This CDR3 is built from 13 residues. The CDR3 DNA reads as TGTGCCAGCAGCCCTCCGGGGAGCACTGAAGCTTTCTTT. This translates into CASSPPGSTEAFF.

V and J are TRBV30 and TRBJ1-1, with a weak D call TRBD1 (5 bases). The CDR3 spans 11 residues. Germline V gives CDR1 GTSNPN, CDR2 SVGIG (reference sequence). Between the trimmed V and J ends, which lost 1 base and 11 bases, there was a span of 11 bases. The CDR3 DNA sequence: TGTGCCTGGAGTGGGGGGGGAACGGCTTTCTTT. Translation: CAWSGGGTAFF. The complete variable domain, with remaining parts taken from reference TRBV30 and TRBJ1-1, reads SQTIHQWPATLVQPVGSPLSLECTVEGTSNPNLYWYRQAAGRGLQLLFYSVGIGQISSEVPQNLSASRPQDRQFILSSKKLLLSDSGFYLCAWSGGGTAFFGQGTRLTVV.

This rearrangement joins TRBV6-5 to TRBJ2-7; 8 positions match TRBD2. J was trimmed by 7 bases and V by 0 bases; bases with no gene match: 8. Germline V lookup: CDR1 MNHEY, CDR2 SVGAGI. The CDR3 contains 15 residues. The CDR3 bases are TGTGCCAGCAGTTACTCTCTAGCGGGCGGGGGGGAGCAGTACTTC. Its protein product is CASSYSLAGGGEQYF.

The chain links TRBV5-4 to TRBJ2-2; 9 bases line up with TRBD1. V dropped 3 bases and J dropped 4; count of bases not matched to a gene: 4. The CDR3 covers 15 residues. Per germline, CDR1 SGHNT and CDR2 YYREEE (reference sequence). The CDR3 spells CASSSRQGGTGELFF. Written as DNA, the CDR3 is TGTGCCAGCAGCTCTCGACAGGGGGGCACCGGGGAGCTGTTTTTT. The full variable domain, with the rest looked up from reference TRBV5-4 and TRBJ2-2, is ETGVTQSPTHLIKTRGQQVTLRCSSQSGHNTVSWYQQALGQGPQFIFQYYREEENGRGNFPPRFSGLQFPNYSSELNVNALELDDSALYLCASSSRQGGTGELFFGEGSRLTVL.

In the case of this clone: Relative to the germline gene, one junction end is altered; a read error may explain this. The chain employs TRBV4-1 and TRBJ2-3; D might be TRBD2 (5 bases). Per the germline V gene, CDR1 is MGHRA and CDR2 is YSYEKL. The CDR3 loop spans 16 amino acids. CDR3 region: CASSQEWERPTNTQYF. CDR3 nucleotide sequence: TGCGCCAGCAGCCAAGAGTGGGAGCGGCCCACAAATACGCAGTATTTT.

In this sample, this clone turned up a few times. The rearrangement links TRBV10-3 to TRBJ2-5; D is uncertain. CDR1 is ENHRY and CDR2 is SYGVKD in the germline V gene. The CDR3 runs 13 residues. Trimming removed 4 bases at V and 5 bases at J, with 11 bases between. Here the CDR3 reads CAISVTGGETQYF. The CDR3 region has the DNA TGTGCCATCAGTGTGACGGGTGGGGAGACCCAGTACTTC.

This clone has just one count. V is TRBV5-6 and J is TRBJ2-3; TRBD2 is a possible D gene (6 bases). V lost 0 bases to trimming and J lost 2 bases, with 13 bases between them. CDR1 and CDR2 from the germline V gene are SGHDT and YYEEEE. This CDR3 region has 16 residues. The DNA for the CDR3 is TGTGCCAGCAGCTTGGCGGGCGGGGCAGACACAGATACGCAGTATTTT. This encodes CASSLAGGADTDTQYF.

This clone was seen only a few times. V gene TRBV13 combines with J gene TRBJ2-3; 10 bases map to TRBD2. Germline CDR1 is PRHDT and CDR2 is FYEKMQ (reference sequence). This CDR3 has 18 residues. J lost 2 bases, V lost 5 bases, and 13 bases had no gene match. The CDR3 is CASSPRSTSGTFTDTQYF. The CDR3 DNA reads as TGTGCCAGCAGCCCCCGATCCACTAGCGGGACTTTCACAGATACGCAGTATTTT.

This clone was observed a handful of times. The gene calls are TRBV30 and TRBJ1-6, with D hard to call. The CDR3 is 16 residues long. With 3 bases removed from V and 6 bases from J, the gap between germline ends came to 18 bases. From germline, CDR1 is GTSNPN and CDR2 SVGIG (reference sequence). The CDR3 here is CAWRDTPWTLNSPLHF. The CDR3 nucleotides are TGTGCCTGGAGGGATACCCCTTGGACCCTTAATTCACCCCTCCACTTT.

The rearrangement links TRBV28 to TRBJ2-4; D ambiguous. V lost 3 bases and J lost 12, with 9 bases in between. CDR1 is MDHEN and CDR2 is SYDVKM in the germline V gene. The CDR3 contains 11 residues. The chain's CDR3 is CASSFQRNQYF. CDR3 in DNA: TGTGCCAGCAGTTTCCAGAGGAATCAGTACTTC.

The rearrangement uses TRBV27 and TRBJ1-2; D ambiguous. The germline V and J ends were trimmed by 9 bases and 1 base, with 18 bases remaining between them. In germline, CDR1 is MNHEY, CDR2 SMNVEV (reference sequence). The CDR3 is made up of 15 amino acids. CDR3 sequence reads: CASALDVGLNYGYTF. The CDR3 DNA reads TGTGCCAGTGCACTGGACGTTGGGCTTAACTATGGCTACACCTTC.

The genes are TRBV19 and TRBJ2-3; 9 nucleotides align to TRBD1. This CDR3 spans 15 amino acids. With V trimmed by 10 bases and J by 5 bases, 13 bases remained unmatched. From germline, CDR1 is LNHDA and CDR2 SQIVND (reference sequence). CDR3 coding DNA: TGTGCCACTGAGAAGACAGGGGGTACCAGAGATACGCAGTATTTT. It yields the protein CATEKTGGTRDTQYF.

V is TRBV2 and J is TRBJ1-5; 8 positions agree with TRBD1. Trimming cost V 8 bases and J 7 bases; bases outside gene matches: 7. In germline, CDR1 is SNHLY, CDR2 FYNNEI. The CDR3 contains 13 residues. The chain's CDR3 is CASGLTGDQPQHF. The CDR3 coding sequence is TGTGCCAGCGGATTGACAGGGGACCAGCCCCAGCATTTT.

V gene TRBV13 combines with J gene TRBJ2-5; 7 bases agree with TRBD1. The CDR3 sequence is 14 residues long. The V segment lost 8 bases and the J segment 1 base; nucleotides outside the gene matches: 7. Germline CDR1 reads PRHDT; CDR2 reads FYEKMQ (reference sequence). The CDR3 protein is CASRRQGVQETQYF. The CDR3 nucleotides read TGTGCCAGCCGAAGACAGGGTGTCCAAGAGACCCAGTACTTC.

The chain is built from TRBV5-6 and TRBJ2-5, with D perhaps TRBD1 or TRBD2 (5 bases each). Germline CDR1 reads SGHDT; CDR2 reads YYEEEE. The V gene lost 4 bases and the J gene lost 5 bases, with 12 bases spanning the gap. This CDR3 is 13 amino acids long. CDR3 in amino acids: CASSPGRLETQYF. CDR3 DNA sequence: TGTGCCAGCAGCCCGGGACGGCTGGAGACCCAGTACTTC.

This chain uses TRBV13 with TRBJ2-3; D is uncertain. CDR1 is PRHDT and CDR2 is FYEKMQ in the germline V gene (reference sequence). Trimming took 3 bases from V and 0 from J, leaving 10 bases between them. The CDR3 contains 15 residues. The CDR3 DNA reads as TGTGCCAGCAGCTTTGCGGTTTCTAGCACAGATACGCAGTATTTT. It encodes CASSFAVSSTDTQYF.

The rearrangement uses TRBV29-1 and TRBJ1-1; 7 nucleotides line up with TRBD1. Germline loops: CDR1 SQVTM, CDR2 ANQGSEA. The CDR3 has 14 amino acids. V dropped 1 base and J dropped 5; count of bases not matched to a gene: 7. The DNA of the CDR3 is TGCAGCGTTGAAGCGCGACAGGGTATAACTGAAGCTTTCTTT. This codes for CSVEARQGITEAFF. Using reference TRBV29-1 and TRBJ1-1 for the parts outside the CDR3, the full variable domain is SAVISQKPSRDICQRGTSLTIQCQVDSQVTMMFWYRQQPGQSLTLIATANQGSEATYESGFVIDKFPISRPNLTFSTLTVSNMSPEDSSIYLCSVEARQGITEAFFGQGTRLTVV.

The chain couples TRBV7-2 to TRBJ2-3, with D possibly called TRBD1 or TRBD2 (6 bases each). The CDR3 totals 14 residues. CDR1 and CDR2 from the germline V gene are SGHTA and FQGNSA. V was shortened by 0 bases and J by 6 bases, with 10 bases between the two germline ends. Written as DNA, the CDR3 is TGTGCCAGCAGCTTAGCGCCGGGGGCGGATACGCAGTATTTT. Residues: CASSLAPGADTQYF.

This clone was counted once. The chain is built from TRBV5-1 and TRBJ2-5, with TRBD1 as a possible D gene (6 bases). This CDR3 is 13 amino acids long. Looked up from germline, CDR1 is SGHRS and CDR2 is YFSETQ. Trimming removed 3 bases from V and 4 bases from J, with 10 bases in between. DNA for the CDR3: TGCGCCAGCAGCTCCAGGGGTGGAGAGACCCAGTACTTC. It yields the protein CASSSRGGETQYF. The full variable domain, completed using reference TRBV5-1 and TRBJ2-5, is KAGVTQTPRYLIKTRGQQVTLSCSPISGHRSVSWYQQTPGQGLQFLFEYFSETQRNKGNFPGRFSGRQFSNSRSEMNVSTLELGDSALYLCASSSRGGETQYFGPGTRLLVL.

The chain is built from TRBV2 and TRBJ2-5; TRBD1 or TRBD2 may be the D gene (5 bases each). CDR3 length: 14 residues. Trimming cost V 6 bases and J 3 bases, with 14 bases left between them. Germline CDR1 reads SNHLY; CDR2 reads FYNNEI. The CDR3 nucleotides are TGTGCCAGCAGACGGCACCGGGACGAAGAGACCCAGTACTTC. This codes for CASRRHRDEETQYF.

The V call is TRBV29-1, the J call TRBJ1-2, with a weak D call TRBD1 (5 bases). The CDR3 contains 11 residues. Germline CDR1 and CDR2: SQVTM and ANQGSEA. Trimming cost V 7 bases and J 2 bases, with 8 bases left between them. CDR3 DNA sequence: TGCAGCGGCCAGGGCAACTATGGCTACACCTTC. Translation gives CSGQGNYGYTF.

The chain joins TRBV4-1 to TRBJ1-5, with D tentatively TRBD1 (5 bases). Per the germline V gene, CDR1 is MGHRA and CDR2 is YSYEKL. V shed 0 bases and J shed 7 bases, with 16 bases lying between them. The CDR3 is 16 amino acids. In DNA form, the CDR3 reads TGCGCCAGCAGCCAAGACCTCTGGGGGGGTGAGCAGCCCCAGCATTTT. It specifies CASSQDLWGGEQPQHF.